Below, 3 T cell receptor beta chains from the same sample are listed, as sequenced in a study of T cell repertoires in cytomegalovirus infection. TCRdb reprocessed the reads via MiXCR and lists one record per CDR3 protein. Found here are about 160,000 distinct CDR3 sequences, roughly 17% of them singletons; the top ten hold approximately 19%. The sequencing input was CD8+ T cells from PBMCs. The receptor source for this set is a human donor in good health (CMV status not recorded). Some clones in this sample may be carry-over from other donors' samples.

The V call is TRBV28, the J call TRBJ1-1; D unclear. This CDR3 has 15 residues. Per germline, CDR1 MDHEN and CDR2 SYDVKM. Trimming shortened V by 3 bases and J by 4 bases, and 15 bases separated the two germline ends. CDR3 sequence: CASSLEASGGTEAFF. In nucleotides, the CDR3 is TGTGCCAGCAGTTTGGAGGCCTCGGGTGGCACTGAAGCTTTCTTT.

In this sample, this clonotype turned up many times. V is TRBV28 and J is TRBJ2-7; a possible D gene is TRBD2 (6 bases). Germline-derived CDR1 and CDR2 are MDHEN and SYDVKM. V was pared by 5 bases and J by 0 bases, with 14 bases between. This CDR3 region has 15 residues. The CDR3 bases are TGTGCCAGCAGTCCCCGGGGGTTAAGCTCCTACGAGCAGTACTTC. Protein sequence: CASSPRGLSSYEQYF.

This clonotype has only a few counts. The chain couples TRBV29-1 to TRBJ2-2; D ambiguous. Germline V gives CDR1 SQVTM, CDR2 ANQGSEA. The V gene lost 1 base and the J gene lost 5 bases, with 14 bases spanning the gap. The CDR3 extends over 15 amino acids. The CDR3 region is CSVEGEGLGTGELFF. The DNA of the CDR3 is TGCAGCGTTGAAGGGGAAGGGTTGGGTACCGGGGAGCTGTTTTTT.